This T cell receptor (beta chain) was documented in a study of cytomegalovirus exposure and HLA in healthy donors. Regarding the study as a whole: CMV serostatus was the sole immune exposure information available. A prior analysis recorded that most TCR beta V segments were productive about 90% or about 30% of the time.

The PCR was carried out with 60 Vbeta primers and 13 Jbeta primers. In the original processing: Per a later analysis, the number of unique TCR beta chains was roughly 83 million, of which 10 million to 11 million were shared. Only in-frame clones appear in the TCRdb table, and some are missing; sequencing was by immunoSEQ multiplex PCR. The V and J calls and clone size come from that table; D and trimming were worked out from the DNA. The repertoire holds 75,000 to 100,000 clones, with approximately 76% as singletons. This clone has only one observation. Its antigen remains unidentified. V was clipped by 3 bases and J by 2 bases; unmatched bases: 5. The CDR3 totals 16 residues. CDR1 and CDR2 (germline): SGHRS, YFSETQ. Nominally healthy donors provided the samples, though records likely missed some immune exposures.

Sequenced: PBMCs. The rearrangement links TRBV5-1 to TRBJ2-1, with 10 bases aligning to TRBD2. The sequence came from a woman in her sixties in good health and CMV-seropositive. CDR3 amino acids: CASSSSGLAAYNEQFF. The CDR3 nucleotides are TGCGCCAGCAGCTCTTCCGGACTAGCGGCCTACAATGAGCAGTTCTTC.